Shown below are 22 T cell receptor beta chains from a single sample sequenced in a study of identical twins. TCRdb recomputed calls from the 5' RACE reads with MiXCR, one row per CDR3 protein. This table holds approximately 680,000 distinct CDR3 sequences, roughly 7.1% found once. A further study also used this sample, focusing on yellow fever vaccine responses in identical twins.

Sequencing was carried out using PBMCs. The receptors here all came from a young woman in good health.

The rearrangement joins TRBV7-8 to TRBJ2-2, with TRBD2 matching over 7 bases. This CDR3 is 16 amino acids long. The V segment lost 1 base and the J segment 4 bases; nucleotides outside the gene matches: 6. Germline V lookup: CDR1 SGHVS, CDR2 FQNEAQ. The CDR3 protein is CASSLVAGRGTGELFF. The CDR3, as DNA: TGTGCCAGCAGCTTAGTAGCGGGTCGTGGCACCGGGGAGCTGTTTTTT.

The chain employs TRBV5-1 and TRBJ2-5; no clear D gene. Germline loops: CDR1 SGHRS, CDR2 YFSETQ. The CDR3 spans 13 residues. Trimming removed 4 bases from V and 2 bases from J, with 9 bases in between. CDR3 DNA: TGCGCCAGCAGCGGGGTCGCTCAAGAGACCCAGTACTTC. Its protein is CASSGVAQETQYF.

This clonotype was counted between two and nine times. The V call is TRBV20-1, the J call TRBJ2-2; 7 nucleotides match TRBD1. V shed 5 bases, J shed 3 bases, and the junction held 3 bases outside the gene matches. Germline CDR1 DFQATT, CDR2 SNEGSKA (reference sequence). The CDR3 totals 13 residues. The CDR3 DNA follows: TGCAGTGCTTGGGGGACAGACACCGGGGAGCTGTTTTTT. It yields the protein CSAWGTDTGELFF.

The CDR3 DNA reads TGCGCCAGCAGCTTTGACAGGAGCTCGTATGAAGCTTTCTTT. Protein sequence: CASSFDRSSYEAFF. The V gene is TRBV5-1, the J gene TRBJ1-1; D is perhaps TRBD1 (6 bases). Trimming removed 2 bases from V and 7 bases from J, with 15 bases in between. Germline CDR1 and CDR2: SGHRS and YFSETQ. This CDR3 contains 14 residues.

This clonotype showed up just a few times. This chain links TRBV28 with TRBJ2-5; TRBD2 might be the D (6 bases). Germline V CDR1 and CDR2: MDHEN, SYDVKM. This CDR3 spans 14 amino acids. Trimming shortened V by 5 bases and J by 5 bases, and 15 bases separated the two germline ends. CDR3 sequence (DNA): TGTGCCAGCAGTACCCATTCGGGAGCGGAGACCCAGTACTTC. As protein: CASSTHSGAETQYF.

This clonotype was observed a few times. J is TRBJ1-1 and V is TRBV20-1; no reliable D call. Trimming left V 1 base short and J 5 bases short, with 14 bases between. Looked up from germline, CDR1 is DFQATT and CDR2 is SNEGSKA (reference sequence). This CDR3 is 14 amino acids long. CDR3 in amino acids: CSARVFSGDTEAFF. CDR3 in DNA: TGCAGTGCTAGAGTATTTTCAGGCGATACTGAAGCTTTCTTT.

The chain uses TRBV29-1 and TRBJ1-5; D possibly corresponds to TRBD1 (5 bases). CDR3 length equals 13 residues. The germline V gene has CDR1 SQVTM and CDR2 ANQGSEA. The ends were cut back, 4 bases at V and 5 bases at J, with 12 bases in the middle. This CDR3 is CSVGWGSDQPQHF. The CDR3 DNA follows: TGCAGCGTTGGGTGGGGGAGTGATCAGCCCCAGCATTTT.

The chain uses TRBV28 and TRBJ2-2; unclear D gene. CDR3 size: 13 residues. Trimming removed 3 bases from V and 5 bases from J, with 7 bases in between. CDR1 is MDHEN and CDR2 is SYDVKM in the germline V gene. DNA of the CDR3: TGTGCCAGCAGTTTCCCCGGGACCGGGGAGCTGTTTTTT. As protein: CASSFPGTGELFF.

This clonotype was detected ten times or more. The rearrangement links TRBV27 to TRBJ2-2, with TRBD2 matching 7 bases. Germline lookup yields CDR1 MNHEY and CDR2 SMNVEV (reference sequence). The CDR3 runs 15 residues. The junction had 6 bases not matched to a gene; V was cut back by 4 bases and J by 4 bases. The CDR3: CASSSASGITGELFF. The CDR3 region has the DNA TGTGCCAGCAGTTCCGCTAGCGGAATCACCGGGGAGCTGTTTTTT.

Details on this clonotype: A much larger clone differs from this one at a single base, so this may be a read error. V is TRBV9 and J is TRBJ2-2; D is possibly TRBD1 (7 bases). The CDR3 is 15 residues long. V was pared by 4 bases and J by 14 bases, with 24 bases between. Germline V gene lookup returns CDR1 SGDLS and CDR2 YYNGEE. Here the CDR3 reads CASSSRQGGLIGLFF. The DNA for the CDR3 is TGTGCCAGCAGCTCAAGACAGGGAGGTCTCATAGGACTGTTTTTT.

This clonotype was recorded a few times. The gene calls are TRBV5-5 and TRBJ2-2, with 8 bases that match TRBD2. CDR1 SGHKS and CDR2 YYEKEE come from the germline V gene (reference sequence). V shed 6 bases, J shed 7 bases, and the junction held 11 bases outside the gene matches. The CDR3 length is 15 residues. DNA for the CDR3: TGTGCCAGCAATCCGGGAGGGCCTTTCTACGGGGAGCTGTTTTTT. Protein sequence: CASNPGGPFYGELFF.

This clonotype was seen a handful of times. The chain couples TRBV29-1 to TRBJ1-1; D is unclear. The CDR3 consists of 13 residues. The V gene's germline CDR1 is SQVTM and CDR2 ANQGSEA. The V and J ends lost 5 bases and 0 bases respectively, with 10 bases between them. CDR3 sequence (DNA): TGCAGCGTTACTAGACCGCTGAACACTGAAGCTTTCTTT. Residues: CSVTRPLNTEAFF.

The table lists this clonotype with many counts. The chain combines TRBV12-3 or TRBV12-4 with TRBJ2-1, with 11 positions matching TRBD2. After removal of 7 bases from V and 3 bases from J, the junction contained 8 bases not matched to a gene. The CDR3 totals 16 residues. CDR3 loop: CASTGGLAALYNEQFF. CDR3 DNA sequence: TGTGCCAGCACTGGGGGACTAGCGGCGCTCTACAATGAGCAGTTCTTC.

The rearrangement links TRBV4-1 to TRBJ1-1; D gene uncertain. CDR1 MGHRA and CDR2 YSYEKL come from the germline V gene. This CDR3 contains 15 residues. V was shortened by 0 bases and J by 1 base, with 9 bases between the two germline ends. The CDR3 protein is CASSQDPAANTEAFF. The CDR3 DNA follows: TGCGCCAGCAGCCAAGATCCCGCTGCGAACACTGAAGCTTTCTTT.

This clonotype was seen at least ten times. The chain links TRBV20-1 to TRBJ2-1; TRBD2 matches at 7 bases. V lost 0 bases and J lost 8; bases outside the gene matches: 13. Germline V lookup: CDR1 DFQATT, CDR2 SNEGSKA (reference sequence). The CDR3 covers 16 residues. The CDR3 reads CSARDRLAGAADEQFF. CDR3 DNA: TGCAGTGCTAGAGATAGGCTGGCGGGAGCTGCGGATGAGCAGTTCTTC.

The table lists this clonotype with a few counts. CDR3 DNA: TGCAGTGCTAGTCTCCCCGCGGGGGGCCCGGGGAATGAGCAGTTCTTC. Protein product: CSASLPAGGPGNEQFF. The chain is built from TRBV20-1 and TRBJ2-1, with TRBD2 matching 8 bases. Per germline, CDR1 DFQATT and CDR2 SNEGSKA (reference sequence). CDR3 length: 16 residues. V lost 3 bases and J lost 7; bases outside the gene matches: 14.

As regards this clonotype: Germline is not matched at one junction end, which may reflect a read error. The gene calls are TRBV30 and TRBJ1-1, with TRBD1 identical over 10 bases. The CDR3 length is 17 residues. Germline V gene sequence: CDR1 GTSNPN, CDR2 SVGIG (reference sequence). CDR3 loop: CAWSARTGGLSVTEVFF. Written as DNA, the CDR3 is TGTGCCTGGAGTGCCAGGACAGGGGGGCTTAGTGTCACTGAAGTTTTCTTT.

This clonotype has just a few counts. V and J are TRBV3-1 and TRBJ2-1; possibly TRBD1 or TRBD2 for D (5 bases each). CDR3 length: 17 residues. The V gene lost 0 bases and the J gene lost 4 bases, with 16 bases spanning the gap. CDR1 is LGHDT, CDR2 YNNKEL, per germline (reference sequence). CDR3 residues: CASSQDRRGTLYNEQFF. In DNA form, the CDR3 reads TGTGCCAGCAGCCAAGATAGGCGAGGGACGTTATACAATGAGCAGTTCTTC.

This clonotype appeared a few times. The J gene is TRBJ2-5, the V gene TRBV29-1; tentative D call: TRBD2 (5 bases). The V gene lost 5 bases and the J gene lost 0 bases, with 19 bases spanning the gap. This CDR3 has 16 residues. Germline-derived CDR1 and CDR2 are SQVTM and ANQGSEA. CDR3 region: CSVFTVAGPYQETQYF. CDR3 bases: TGCAGCGTTTTCACAGTCGCGGGCCCCTACCAAGAGACCCAGTACTTC.

The rearrangement joins TRBV11-2 to TRBJ2-7; 10 nucleotides agree with TRBD2. Trimming took 3 bases from V and 4 from J; bases not matched to a gene: 9. The length of the CDR3 is 16 residues. Germline CDR1 reads SGHAT; CDR2 reads FQNNGV. CDR3 coding DNA: TGTGCCAGCAGCTTCTGGACTAGCGGAGACCCTTACGAGCAGTACTTC. Its translation: CASSFWTSGDPYEQYF.

This clonotype was recorded at least ten times. This sequence joins TRBV6-1 and TRBJ1-2; D might be TRBD1 (6 bases). Trimming stripped 7 bases from V and 4 bases from J, with 16 bases between. The CDR3 has 14 residues. Germline V gives CDR1 MNHNS, CDR2 SASEGT. The CDR3 reads CASKAQGSPYGYTF. The CDR3 DNA follows: TGTGCCAGCAAAGCGCAGGGGTCCCCCTATGGCTACACCTTC.

The rearrangement joins TRBV7-2 to TRBJ2-1; D not resolved. Deletions cut 5 bases from V and 5 bases from J, with 16 bases between. The CDR3 contains 15 residues. The germline gives CDR1 SGHTA, CDR2 FQGNSA. CDR3: CASSRNPARNNEQFF. The CDR3 DNA reads as TGTGCCAGCAGCCGAAACCCCGCCCGGAACAATGAGCAGTTCTTC.